This TCR beta chain was profiled in a study of CD8+ T cells in alopecia areata. Study-level findings and limits: Clonality was higher in lesional than normal scalp, especially in alopecia totalis/universalis.

Reverse transcribed after extraction, RNA yielded cDNA as the sequencing template. Profiling relied on immunoSEQ multiplex PCR, and the TCRdb table lists in-frame clones only, not all of them. The sample holds more than 95,000 clones, around three fifths seen once. CDR1 and CDR2 from the germline V gene are SGHDN and FVKESK. V was pared by 1 base and J by 4 bases, with 3 bases of the junction left unmatched. The CDR3 length is 16 residues. Turning to this clone: The antigen is not known.

Cell sorting was applied to PBMCs, and CD4+ and CD8+ T cells were collected. The specimen was CD4+ T cells sorted from blood. The TCR was taken from a human donor in good health. This chain uses TRBV14 with TRBJ2-1; 11 nucleotides line up with TRBD2. The DNA for the CDR3 is TGTGCCAGCAGCCAAGGTAGCGGGGGGGCTTACAATGAGCAGTTCTTC. The encoded protein is CASSQGSGGAYNEQFF.